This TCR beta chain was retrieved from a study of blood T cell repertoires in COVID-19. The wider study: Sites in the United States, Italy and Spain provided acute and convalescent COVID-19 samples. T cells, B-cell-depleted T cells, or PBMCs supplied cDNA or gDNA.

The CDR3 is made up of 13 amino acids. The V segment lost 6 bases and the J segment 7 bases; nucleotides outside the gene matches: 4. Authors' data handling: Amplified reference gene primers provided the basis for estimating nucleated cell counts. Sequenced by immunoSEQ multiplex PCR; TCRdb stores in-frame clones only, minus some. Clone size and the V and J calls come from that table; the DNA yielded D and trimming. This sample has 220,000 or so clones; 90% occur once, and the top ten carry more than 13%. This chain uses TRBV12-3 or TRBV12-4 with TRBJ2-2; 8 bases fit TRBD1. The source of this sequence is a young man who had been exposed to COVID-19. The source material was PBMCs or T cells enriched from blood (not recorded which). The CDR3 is CASRSGGHGELFF. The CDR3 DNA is TGTGCCAGCAGGTCAGGGGGCCACGGGGAGCTGTTTTTT.